This T cell receptor beta chain was retrieved from a study of T-cell memory formation after mild COVID-19. cDNA libraries for TCR alpha and TCR beta, carrying sample barcodes and UMIs, came from 5'RACE with constant-segment primers. TCRdb recomputed calls from the 5' RACE reads with MiXCR, one row per CDR3 protein. The sample carries about 140,000 distinct CDR3 sequences, 14% recorded once. This CDR3 contains 16 residues. Germline trimming cut 0 bases from V and 8 bases from J; bases unmatched to any gene: 6. Germline V CDR1 and CDR2: SEHNR, FQNEAQ (reference sequence). This clonotype was obtained from an adult woman who had mild COVID-19 (a few samples of this study predate the infection). Cell type and time point are not known. V is TRBV7-9 and J is TRBJ2-1, with 11 bases that match TRBD1. Input material: PBMCs or a T cell subset sorted from them (not recorded which). CDR3 DNA: TGTGCCAGCAGCTTAGCTTCTGTGGACAGGGGGCATGAGCAGTTCTTC. Translating gives CASSLASVDRGHEQFF.